Sequencing of this T cell receptor beta chain was carried out in a study of tumor and adjacent non-tumor tissue in lung cancer. Study information: Patients comprised 12 adenocarcinoma, a couple of squamous cell carcinoma and 1 small cell lung cancer. Patients were aged 31 to 76, roughly nine men and 4 to 6 women, stage I to III.

Study outcomes and limitations: In normal lung, the top 100 clones were significantly more dominant than in tumor.

Three rounds of nested PCR, following a modified ARM-PCR protocol, produced the TCRbeta library. TCRdb analysed the multiplex PCR reads with MiXCR anew, one entry per CDR3 protein. Of 120,000 or so distinct CDR3 sequences listed, about 66% are singletons. This sample's RNA came from whole unsorted tissue. Between August and November 2014, newly diagnosed, chemotherapy-naive lung cancer patients underwent thoracic surgery in China. With regard to this clonotype: What it binds is unknown.

V was clipped by 7 bases and J by 5 bases; unmatched bases: 7. The germline V gene has CDR1 ENHRY and CDR2 SYGVKD. The length of the CDR3 is 14 residues. The sequence was obtained from a man aged 25-45 years with non-small cell lung cancer. Source material: lung tumor tissue. J is TRBJ1-4 and V is TRBV10-3, with 7 bases aligning to TRBD1. CDR3 coding DNA: TGTGCCATCAATAAGGGACAGACGAATGAAAAACTGTTTTTT. Translation: CAINKGQTNEKLFF.